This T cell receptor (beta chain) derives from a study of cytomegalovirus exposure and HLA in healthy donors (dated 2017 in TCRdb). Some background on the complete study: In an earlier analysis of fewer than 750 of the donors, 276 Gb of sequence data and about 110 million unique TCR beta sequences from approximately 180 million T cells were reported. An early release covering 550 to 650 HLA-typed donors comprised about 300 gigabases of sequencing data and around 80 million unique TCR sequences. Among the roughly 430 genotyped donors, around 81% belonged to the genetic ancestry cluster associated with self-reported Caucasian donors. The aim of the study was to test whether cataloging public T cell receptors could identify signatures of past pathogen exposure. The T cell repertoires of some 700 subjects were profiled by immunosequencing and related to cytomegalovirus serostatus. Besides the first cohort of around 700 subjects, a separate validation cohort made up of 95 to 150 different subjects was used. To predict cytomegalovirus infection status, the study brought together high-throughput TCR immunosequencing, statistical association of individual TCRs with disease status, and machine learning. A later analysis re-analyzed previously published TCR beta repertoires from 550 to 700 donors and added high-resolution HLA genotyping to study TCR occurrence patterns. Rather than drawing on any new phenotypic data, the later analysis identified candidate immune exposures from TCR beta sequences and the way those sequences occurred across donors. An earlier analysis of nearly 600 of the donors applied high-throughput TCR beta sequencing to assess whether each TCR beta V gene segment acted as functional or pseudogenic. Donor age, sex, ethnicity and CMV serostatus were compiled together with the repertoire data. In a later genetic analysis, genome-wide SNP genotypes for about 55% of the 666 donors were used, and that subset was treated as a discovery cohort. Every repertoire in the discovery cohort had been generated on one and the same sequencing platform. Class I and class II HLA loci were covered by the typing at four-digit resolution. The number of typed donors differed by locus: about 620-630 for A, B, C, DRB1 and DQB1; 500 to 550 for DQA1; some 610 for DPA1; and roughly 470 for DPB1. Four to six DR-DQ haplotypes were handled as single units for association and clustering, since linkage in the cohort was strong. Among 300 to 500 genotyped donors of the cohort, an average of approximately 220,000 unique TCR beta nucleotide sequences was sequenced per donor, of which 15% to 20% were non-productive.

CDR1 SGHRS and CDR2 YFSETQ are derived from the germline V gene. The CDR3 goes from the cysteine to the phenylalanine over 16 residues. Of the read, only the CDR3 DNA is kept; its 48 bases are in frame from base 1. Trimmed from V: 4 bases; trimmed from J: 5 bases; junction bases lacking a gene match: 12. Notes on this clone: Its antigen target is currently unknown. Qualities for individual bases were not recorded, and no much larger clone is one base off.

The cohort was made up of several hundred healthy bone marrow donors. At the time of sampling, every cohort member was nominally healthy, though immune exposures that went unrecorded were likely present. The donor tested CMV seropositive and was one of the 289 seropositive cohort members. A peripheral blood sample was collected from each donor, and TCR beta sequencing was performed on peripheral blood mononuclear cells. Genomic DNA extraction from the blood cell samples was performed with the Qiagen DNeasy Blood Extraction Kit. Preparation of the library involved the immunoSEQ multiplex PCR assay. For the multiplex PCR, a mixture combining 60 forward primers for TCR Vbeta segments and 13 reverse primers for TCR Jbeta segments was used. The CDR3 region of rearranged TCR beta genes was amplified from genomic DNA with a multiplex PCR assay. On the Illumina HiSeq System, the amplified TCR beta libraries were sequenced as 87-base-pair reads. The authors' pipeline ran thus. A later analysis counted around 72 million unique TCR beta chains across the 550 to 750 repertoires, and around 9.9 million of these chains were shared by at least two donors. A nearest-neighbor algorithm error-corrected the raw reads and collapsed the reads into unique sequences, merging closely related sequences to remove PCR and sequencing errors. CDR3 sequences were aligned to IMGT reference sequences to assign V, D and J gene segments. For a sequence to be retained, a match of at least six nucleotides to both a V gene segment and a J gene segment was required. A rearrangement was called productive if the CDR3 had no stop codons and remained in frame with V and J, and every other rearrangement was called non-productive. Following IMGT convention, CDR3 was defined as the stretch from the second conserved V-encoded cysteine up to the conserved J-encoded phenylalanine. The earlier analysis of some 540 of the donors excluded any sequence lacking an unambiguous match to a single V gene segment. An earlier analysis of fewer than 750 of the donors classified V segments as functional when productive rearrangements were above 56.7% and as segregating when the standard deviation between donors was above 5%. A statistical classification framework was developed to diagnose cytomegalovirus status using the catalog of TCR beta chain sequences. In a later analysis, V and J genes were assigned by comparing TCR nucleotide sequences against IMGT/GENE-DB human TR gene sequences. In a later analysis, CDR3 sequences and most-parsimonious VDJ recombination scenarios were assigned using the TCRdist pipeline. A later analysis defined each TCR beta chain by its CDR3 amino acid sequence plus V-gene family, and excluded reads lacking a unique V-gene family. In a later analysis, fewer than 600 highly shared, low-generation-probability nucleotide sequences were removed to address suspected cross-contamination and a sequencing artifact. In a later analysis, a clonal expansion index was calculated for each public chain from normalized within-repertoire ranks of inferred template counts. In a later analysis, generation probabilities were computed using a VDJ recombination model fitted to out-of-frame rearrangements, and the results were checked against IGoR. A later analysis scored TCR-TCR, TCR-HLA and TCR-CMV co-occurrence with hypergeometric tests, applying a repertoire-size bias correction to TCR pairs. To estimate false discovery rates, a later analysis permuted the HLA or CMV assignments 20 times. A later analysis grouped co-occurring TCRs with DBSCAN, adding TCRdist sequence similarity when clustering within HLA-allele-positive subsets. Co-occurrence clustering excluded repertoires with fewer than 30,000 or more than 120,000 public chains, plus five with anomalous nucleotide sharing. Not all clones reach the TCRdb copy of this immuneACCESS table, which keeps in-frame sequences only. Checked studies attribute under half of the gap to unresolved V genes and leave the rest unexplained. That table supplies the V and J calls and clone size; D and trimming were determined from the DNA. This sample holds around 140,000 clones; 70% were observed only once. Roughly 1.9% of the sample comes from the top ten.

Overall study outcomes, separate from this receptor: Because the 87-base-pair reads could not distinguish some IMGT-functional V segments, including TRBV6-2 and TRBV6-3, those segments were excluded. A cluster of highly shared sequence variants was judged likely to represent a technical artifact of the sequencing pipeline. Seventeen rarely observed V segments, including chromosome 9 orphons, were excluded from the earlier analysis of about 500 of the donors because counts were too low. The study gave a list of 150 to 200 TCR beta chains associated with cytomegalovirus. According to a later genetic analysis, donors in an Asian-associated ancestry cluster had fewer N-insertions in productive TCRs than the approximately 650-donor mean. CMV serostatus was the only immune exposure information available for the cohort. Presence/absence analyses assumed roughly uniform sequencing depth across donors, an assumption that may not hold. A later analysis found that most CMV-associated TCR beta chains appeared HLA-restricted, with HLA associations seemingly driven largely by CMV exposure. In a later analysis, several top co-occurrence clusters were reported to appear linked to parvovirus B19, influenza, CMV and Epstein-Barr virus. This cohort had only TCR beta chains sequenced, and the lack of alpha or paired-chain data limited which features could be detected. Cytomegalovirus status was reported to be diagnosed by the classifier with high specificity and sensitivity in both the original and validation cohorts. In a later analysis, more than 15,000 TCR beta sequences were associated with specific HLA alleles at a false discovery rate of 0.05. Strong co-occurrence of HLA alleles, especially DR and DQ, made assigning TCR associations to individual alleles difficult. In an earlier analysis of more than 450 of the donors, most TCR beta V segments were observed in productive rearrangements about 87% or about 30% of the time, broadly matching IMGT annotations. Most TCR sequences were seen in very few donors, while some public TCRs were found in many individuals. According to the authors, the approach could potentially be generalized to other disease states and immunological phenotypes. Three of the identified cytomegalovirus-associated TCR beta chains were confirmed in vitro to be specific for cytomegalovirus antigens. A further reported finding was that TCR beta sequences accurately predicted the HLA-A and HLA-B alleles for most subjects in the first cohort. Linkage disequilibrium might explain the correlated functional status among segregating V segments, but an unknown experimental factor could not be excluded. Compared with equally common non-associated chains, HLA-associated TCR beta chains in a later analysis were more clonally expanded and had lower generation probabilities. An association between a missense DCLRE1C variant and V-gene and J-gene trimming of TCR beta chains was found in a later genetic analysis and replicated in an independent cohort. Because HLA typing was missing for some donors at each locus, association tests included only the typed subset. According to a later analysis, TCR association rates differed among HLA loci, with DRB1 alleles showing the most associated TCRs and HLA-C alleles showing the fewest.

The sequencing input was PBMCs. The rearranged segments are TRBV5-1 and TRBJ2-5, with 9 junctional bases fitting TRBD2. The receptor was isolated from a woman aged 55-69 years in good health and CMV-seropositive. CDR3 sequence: CASSPGLAPVGETQYF. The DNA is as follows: TGCGCCAGCAGCCCGGGACTAGCCCCCGTTGGGGAGACCCAGTACTTC.